Listed below are T cell receptor beta chains from one sample, sequenced in a study of blood T cell repertoires in COVID-19. TCRdb's copy holds only in-frame clones and misses some; the assay was immunoSEQ multiplex PCR. The table records some 200,000 clones, 75% to 85% of them present only once. The sequencing sample was made of peripheral blood. The source is a woman in her 70s with COVID-19, enrolled during active disease. Each CDR3 is given with its conserved first and last residue. The D gene is left open where the match is weak. Clone size is shown for a subset of rows, as once, few, many or a class of expanded clone.

d_call: -; v_call: TRBV7-2; clone_size: -; j_call: TRBJ1-1; cdr3_aa: CASSSWGGNTEAFF; cdr3_nt: TGTGCCAGCAGCTCCTGGGGCGGAAACACTGAAGCTTTCTTT
d_call: TRBD2; v_call: TRBV24-1; clone_size: -; j_call: TRBJ2-1; cdr3_aa: CATRQAGGRNEQFF; cdr3_nt: TGTGCCACCAGGCAAGCGGGGGGGAGGAATGAGCAGTTCTTC
d_call: TRBD2; v_call: TRBV29-1; clone_size: -; j_call: TRBJ2-3; cdr3_aa: CSVDKLAGGPDTQYF; cdr3_nt: TGCAGCGTTGATAAACTAGCGGGGGGGCCGGATACGCAGTATTTT
d_call: TRBD2; v_call: TRBV5-4; clone_size: -; j_call: TRBJ2-2; cdr3_aa: CASSPGLAGVNGELFF; cdr3_nt: TGTGCCAGCAGCCCCGGCCTAGCGGGCGTCAACGGGGAGCTGTTTTTT
d_call: -; v_call: TRBV19; clone_size: -; j_call: TRBJ2-2; cdr3_aa: CASSISAGELFF; cdr3_nt: TGTGCCAGTAGTATAAGCGCCGGGGAGCTGTTTTTT
d_call: TRBD1; v_call: TRBV3-1/TRBV3-2; clone_size: -; j_call: TRBJ1-2; cdr3_aa: CASSFYRGENYGYTF; cdr3_nt: TGTGCCAGCAGCTTCTACAGGGGGGAGAACTATGGCTACACCTTC
d_call: -; v_call: TRBV19; clone_size: -; j_call: TRBJ1-5; cdr3_aa: CASSIHRINQPQHF; cdr3_nt: TGTGCCAGTAGTATTCACAGGATCAATCAGCCCCAGCATTTT
d_call: -; v_call: TRBV5-1; clone_size: -; j_call: TRBJ2-3; cdr3_aa: CASSLESRAGTDTQYF; cdr3_nt: TGCGCCAGCAGCTTGGAGTCCCGAGCTGGCACAGATACGCAGTATTTT
d_call: -; v_call: TRBV12-5; clone_size: -; j_call: TRBJ2-1; cdr3_aa: CASGLVTGEQFF; cdr3_nt: TGTGCTAGTGGTTTGGTAACGGGGGAGCAGTTCTTC
d_call: -; v_call: TRBV3-1/TRBV3-2; clone_size: -; j_call: TRBJ1-6; cdr3_aa: CASSLKVGAWDSPLHF; cdr3_nt: TGTGCCAGCAGCCTGAAGGTAGGGGCTTGGGATTCACCCCTCCACTTT
d_call: TRBD1; v_call: TRBV6-5; clone_size: -; j_call: TRBJ1-4; cdr3_aa: CASRPTGVGEKLFF; cdr3_nt: TGTGCCAGCAGACCGACAGGGGTTGGAGAAAAACTGTTTTTT
d_call: TRBD1; v_call: TRBV7-2; clone_size: -; j_call: TRBJ2-1; cdr3_aa: CASSPSDRNLEQFF; cdr3_nt: TGTGCCAGCAGCCCTTCGGACAGGAACCTGGAGCAGTTCTTC
d_call: TRBD2; v_call: TRBV19; clone_size: -; j_call: TRBJ2-1; cdr3_aa: CASSSSGGSYNEQFF; cdr3_nt: TGTGCCAGTAGTTCTAGCGGGGGCTCCTACAATGAGCAGTTCTTC
d_call: -; v_call: TRBV24-1; clone_size: -; j_call: TRBJ1-6; cdr3_aa: CAAGLVSQGNSPLHF; cdr3_nt: TGTGCCGCAGGCCTCGTTAGCCAGGGAAATTCACCCCTCCACTTT
d_call: -; v_call: TRBV4-1; clone_size: once; j_call: TRBJ2-1; cdr3_aa: CASSSDRNNEQFF; cdr3_nt: TGCGCCAGCAGCTCTGACAGGAACAATGAGCAGTTCTTC
d_call: TRBD1; v_call: TRBV4-3; clone_size: once; j_call: TRBJ2-1; cdr3_aa: CASSQAGTGSYNEQFF; cdr3_nt: TGCGCCAGCAGCCAGGCCGGGACAGGCTCCTACAATGAGCAGTTCTTC
d_call: -; v_call: TRBV5-1; clone_size: -; j_call: TRBJ1-2; cdr3_aa: CASSRSRDGYTF; cdr3_nt: TGCGCCAGCAGTCGGAGCCGGGATGGCTACACCTTC
d_call: TRBD2; v_call: TRBV7-2; clone_size: -; j_call: TRBJ2-7; cdr3_aa: CASSLAPSGGAYEQYF; cdr3_nt: TGTGCCAGCAGCTTAGCGCCTAGCGGGGGGGCCTACGAGCAGTACTTC
d_call: TRBD2; v_call: TRBV18; clone_size: few; j_call: TRBJ2-7; cdr3_aa: CASSPPDLAGANYEQYF; cdr3_nt: TGTGCCAGCTCACCACCGGATCTAGCGGGAGCGAACTACGAGCAGTACTTC
d_call: -; v_call: TRBV7-9; clone_size: -; j_call: TRBJ1-6; cdr3_aa: CASSDSFGSQALHF; cdr3_nt: TGTGCCAGCAGCGACAGCTTCGGGAGCCAGGCCCTCCACTTT
d_call: -; v_call: TRBV4-3; clone_size: -; j_call: TRBJ1-4; cdr3_aa: CASSQAPGEKLFF; cdr3_nt: TGCGCCAGCAGCCAAGCACCAGGGGAAAAACTGTTTTTT
d_call: -; v_call: TRBV9; clone_size: -; j_call: TRBJ1-6; cdr3_aa: CASSVAARGNSPLHF; cdr3_nt: TGTGCCAGCAGCGTGGCGGCCCGGGGTAATTCACCCCTCCACTTT
d_call: TRBD1; v_call: TRBV5-1; clone_size: few; j_call: TRBJ1-2; cdr3_aa: CASSLLKGTGGDYGYTF; cdr3_nt: TGCGCCAGCAGCTTGTTAAAAGGGACAGGGGGAGATTATGGCTACACCTTC
d_call: TRBD1; v_call: TRBV2; clone_size: -; j_call: TRBJ1-1; cdr3_aa: CASPGTGLPEAFF; cdr3_nt: TGTGCCAGTCCCGGGACAGGTCTTCCTGAAGCTTTCTTT
d_call: -; v_call: TRBV11-3; clone_size: -; j_call: TRBJ1-1; cdr3_aa: CASSLAGATEAFF; cdr3_nt: TGTGCCAGCAGCTTAGCAGGGGCCACTGAAGCTTTCTTT
d_call: TRBD2; v_call: TRBV7-2; clone_size: -; j_call: TRBJ2-7; cdr3_aa: CASSLVFGTSSTYEQYF; cdr3_nt: TGTGCCAGCAGCTTAGTCTTTGGGACTAGCTCAACCTACGAGCAGTACTTC
d_call: TRBD1; v_call: TRBV7-6; clone_size: -; j_call: TRBJ2-5; cdr3_aa: CASSLGRDRGYETQYF; cdr3_nt: TGTGCCAGCAGCTTAGGACGGGACAGGGGGTACGAGACCCAGTACTTC
d_call: -; v_call: TRBV9; clone_size: -; j_call: TRBJ1-1; cdr3_aa: CASSVDPLGREAFF; cdr3_nt: TGTGCCAGCAGCGTAGATCCCCTGGGCAGGGAAGCTTTCTTT
d_call: -; v_call: TRBV2; clone_size: -; j_call: TRBJ2-3; cdr3_aa: CASSEDRGLGDTQYF; cdr3_nt: TGTGCCAGCAGTGAAGATAGGGGGTTAGGAGATACGCAGTATTTT
d_call: -; v_call: TRBV7-3; clone_size: once; j_call: TRBJ1-6; cdr3_aa: CASSLGVHNSPLHF; cdr3_nt: TGTGCCAGCAGCCTAGGAGTCCATAATTCACCCCTCCACTTT
d_call: TRBD2; v_call: TRBV18; clone_size: -; j_call: TRBJ2-4; cdr3_aa: CASSPAISGEGAKNIQYF; cdr3_nt: TGTGCCAGCTCACCCGCCATTAGCGGGGAGGGAGCCAAAAACATTCAGTACTTC
d_call: -; v_call: TRBV6-2/TRBV6-3; clone_size: -; j_call: TRBJ1-5; cdr3_aa: CASSYGAGIVQPQHF; cdr3_nt: TGTGCCAGCAGTTATGGCGCAGGGATAGTGCAGCCCCAGCATTTT
d_call: TRBD1; v_call: TRBV5-1; clone_size: -; j_call: TRBJ1-5; cdr3_aa: CASSLGRGDQPQHF; cdr3_nt: TGCGCCAGCAGCTTGGGCAGGGGGGATCAGCCCCAGCATTTT
d_call: TRBD1; v_call: TRBV3-1/TRBV3-2; clone_size: -; j_call: TRBJ2-5; cdr3_aa: CASGWDSLRETQYF; cdr3_nt: TGTGCCAGCGGGTGGGACAGCCTCCGGGAGACCCAGTACTTC
d_call: -; v_call: TRBV9; clone_size: -; j_call: TRBJ1-1; cdr3_aa: CASSVAAGGTEAFF; cdr3_nt: TGTGCCAGCAGCGTAGCCGCGGGGGGCACTGAAGCTTTCTTT
d_call: -; v_call: TRBV28; clone_size: -; j_call: TRBJ1-2; cdr3_aa: CASSLSAYGYTF; cdr3_nt: TGTGCCAGCAGTTTGAGCGCCTATGGCTACACCTTC
d_call: TRBD2; v_call: TRBV18; clone_size: -; j_call: TRBJ2-3; cdr3_aa: CASSPPGLARTDTQYF; cdr3_nt: TGTGCCAGCTCACCACCGGGACTAGCGAGGACAGATACGCAGTATTTT
d_call: -; v_call: TRBV30; clone_size: few; j_call: TRBJ1-2; cdr3_aa: CAWSAGRTNYGYTF; cdr3_nt: TGTGCCTGGAGTGCGGGGAGGACTAACTATGGCTACACCTTC
d_call: -; v_call: TRBV11-3; clone_size: -; j_call: TRBJ2-1; cdr3_aa: CASSLDYGGVLNEQFF; cdr3_nt: TGTGCCAGCAGCTTAGATTATGGCGGGGTGCTCAATGAGCAGTTCTTC
d_call: -; v_call: TRBV24-1; clone_size: -; j_call: TRBJ2-1; cdr3_aa: CATSGTGFYNEQFF; cdr3_nt: TGTGCCACTAGTGGGACGGGATTCTACAATGAGCAGTTCTTC
d_call: -; v_call: TRBV6-2/TRBV6-3; clone_size: -; j_call: TRBJ1-2; cdr3_aa: CASSYSPQSGYTF; cdr3_nt: TGTGCCAGCAGTTACAGTCCACAGTCCGGCTACACCTTC
d_call: TRBD2; v_call: TRBV4-1; clone_size: -; j_call: TRBJ2-3; cdr3_aa: CASSNGLVYGTDTQYF; cdr3_nt: TGCGCCAGCAGCAACGGACTAGTCTATGGTACAGATACGCAGTATTTT
d_call: TRBD2; v_call: TRBV7-6; clone_size: -; j_call: TRBJ2-1; cdr3_aa: CASSFLAGVGGSYNEQFF; cdr3_nt: TGTGCCAGCAGCTTCCTAGCGGGAGTAGGAGGCTCCTACAATGAGCAGTTCTTC
d_call: -; v_call: TRBV7-9; clone_size: -; j_call: TRBJ1-2; cdr3_aa: CASSLGLGGPGEGYTF; cdr3_nt: TGTGCCAGCAGCTTAGGTCTCGGGGGTCCGGGGGAAGGCTACACCTTC
d_call: TRBD1; v_call: TRBV11-3; clone_size: -; j_call: TRBJ1-2; cdr3_aa: CASSWTGDYGYTF; cdr3_nt: TGTGCCAGCAGCTGGACAGGGGACTATGGCTACACCTTC
d_call: TRBD2; v_call: TRBV7-2; clone_size: -; j_call: TRBJ2-7; cdr3_aa: CASSPLGLAGVHEQYF; cdr3_nt: TGTGCCAGCAGCCCTTTGGGACTAGCGGGAGTCCACGAGCAGTACTTC
d_call: TRBD2; v_call: TRBV10-3; clone_size: -; j_call: TRBJ2-4; cdr3_aa: CAISVAGGPNIQYF; cdr3_nt: TGTGCCATCAGTGTCGCGGGGGGACCGAACATTCAGTACTTC
d_call: TRBD1; v_call: TRBV2; clone_size: -; j_call: TRBJ1-2; cdr3_aa: CASNPQPAGQGPAGYTF; cdr3_nt: TGTGCCAGCAACCCCCAGCCGGCCGGACAGGGACCGGCTGGCTACACCTTC
d_call: -; v_call: TRBV29-1; clone_size: -; j_call: TRBJ2-3; cdr3_aa: CSVEGADTQYF; cdr3_nt: TGCAGCGTTGAAGGAGCAGATACGCAGTATTTT
d_call: -; v_call: TRBV15; clone_size: -; j_call: TRBJ1-3; cdr3_aa: CATSRDSRRSAGNTIYF; cdr3_nt: TGTGCCACCAGCAGAGACTCTCGGAGGTCTGCTGGAAACACCATATATTTT
d_call: -; v_call: TRBV14; clone_size: -; j_call: TRBJ1-3; cdr3_aa: CASSPGNTIYF; cdr3_nt: TGTGCCAGCAGTCCGGGAAACACCATATATTTT
d_call: -; v_call: TRBV5-8; clone_size: -; j_call: TRBJ1-5; cdr3_aa: CASSFRYVGNQPQHF; cdr3_nt: TGTGCCAGCAGCTTTCGGTATGTTGGCAATCAGCCCCAGCATTTT
d_call: TRBD1; v_call: TRBV5-1; clone_size: -; j_call: TRBJ2-2; cdr3_aa: CASSPGQGTNTGELFF; cdr3_nt: TGCGCCAGCAGCCCTGGACAGGGAACGAACACCGGGGAGCTGTTTTTT
d_call: -; v_call: TRBV21-1; clone_size: once; j_call: TRBJ1-5; cdr3_aa: CASSWGGKDRGGQPQHF; cdr3_nt: TGTGCCAGCAGCTGGGGGGGAAAGGACAGGGGCGGTCAGCCCCAGCATTTT